The next 13 T cell receptor beta chains were all read from a single sample in a study of T cells in Graves' hyperthyroidism and ophthalmopathy. RNA transcripts yielded amplified TCR beta CDR3 regions. The TCR CDR3 was amplified in a first-round RT-PCR using the HTBI primer set. From the multiplex PCR reads, TCRdb called clonotypes with MiXCR, one entry per CDR3 protein. This sample has 540,000 or so distinct CDR3 sequences, with around 14% found just once. Sequencing was done on a sample of blood. The source is a woman under 40 with Graves' hyperthyroidism.

At least ten counts were recorded for this clonotype. The chain carries TRBV11-3 and TRBJ2-1, with TRBD2 identical over 9 bases. The length of the CDR3 is 16 residues. V lost 1 base, J lost 6 bases, and 7 bases stayed unmatched. Germline CDR1 is SGHNT and CDR2 is YENEEA. The CDR3 protein is CASSLVLAGTRNEQFF. CDR3 DNA sequence: TGTGCCAGCAGCTTAGTCCTAGCGGGGACCCGCAATGAGCAGTTCTTC.

This clonotype was picked up many times. The CDR3 DNA sequence: TGTGCCAGCAGCTCCAGCGGGAGGACTAGCACAGATACGCAGTATTTT. Its translation: CASSSSGRTSTDTQYF. V usage is TRBV2 and J usage is TRBJ2-3; 9 bases align to TRBD2. V trimming: 6 bases; J trimming: 0 bases; junction bases outside the gene matches: 7. CDR1 SNHLY and CDR2 FYNNEI come from the germline V gene. The CDR3 has 16 residues.

This clonotype was counted between two and nine times. This chain links TRBV12-3 or TRBV12-4 with TRBJ2-1; 10 bases are a match to TRBD2. The ends lost 6 bases at V and 3 bases at J; junction bases unmatched: 8. The CDR3 extends over 16 amino acids. The CDR3: CASRNSGTSVYNEQFF. DNA of the CDR3: TGTGCCAGCAGGAACTCCGGGACTAGCGTCTACAATGAGCAGTTCTTC.

In this sample, this clonotype turned up a few times. The J gene is TRBJ2-7, the V gene TRBV5-1, with D tentatively TRBD2 (5 bases). CDR3 length: 13 amino acids. The V end lost 3 bases, the J end lost 6 bases, and 13 bases lay between the germline ends. Germline CDR1 reads SGHRS; CDR2 reads YFSETQ. The CDR3 spells CASSWASLSEQYF. The CDR3 DNA follows: TGCGCCAGCAGCTGGGCTAGCTTAAGCGAGCAGTACTTC.

V is TRBV19 and J is TRBJ2-1; D may be TRBD1 (6 bases). CDR3 length: 15 residues. From germline, CDR1 is LNHDA and CDR2 SQIVND (reference sequence). V was trimmed by 1 base and J by 5 bases, leaving 12 bases between them. The CDR3 DNA reads TGTGCCAGTAGTATAGGGGGCCGGGACAACAATGAGCAGTTCTTC. Its translation: CASSIGGRDNNEQFF.

This clonotype was counted at least ten times. The chain employs TRBV12-3 or TRBV12-4 and TRBJ2-7; TRBD2 matches at 8 bases. Unmatched junction bases numbered 13, after V lost 6 bases and J lost 3 bases. This CDR3 is 16 amino acids long. The CDR3 DNA follows: TGTGCCAGCAGCCGAAAACGGGCGGGAGGAAGCTACGAGCAGTACTTC. It is translated as CASSRKRAGGSYEQYF.

This sequence joins TRBV10-3 and TRBJ2-7; TRBD1 agrees at 7 bases. Per germline, CDR1 ENHRY and CDR2 SYGVKD. The CDR3 is 14 amino acids. Losses at the gene ends were 4 bases for V and 5 bases for J; bases not matched to a gene: 8. CDR3 nucleotide sequence: TGTGCCATCAGTGCTGGCAGGGGGAGTAACGAGCAGTACTTC. It yields the protein CAISAGRGSNEQYF.

The J gene is TRBJ1-2, the V gene TRBV9; D ambiguous. The V and J ends lost 3 bases and 5 bases respectively, with 20 bases between them. Germline V gene lookup returns CDR1 SGDLS and CDR2 YYNGEE. CDR3 length: 16 amino acids. The CDR3 sequence: CASSANSRRQGYGYTF. The CDR3 nucleotides read TGTGCCAGCAGCGCCAACTCCCGGCGGCAAGGGTATGGCTACACCTTC.

J is TRBJ2-1 and V is TRBV4-3, with 11 nucleotides matching TRBD2. Germline V lookup: CDR1 LGHNA, CDR2 YSLEER. J gave up 2 bases and V 4 bases, and 7 bases lay outside the gene matches. CDR3 length: 17 amino acids. The CDR3 here is CASSRGTLAGAYNEQFF. The CDR3 coding sequence is TGCGCCAGCAGCCGCGGAACACTAGCGGGAGCCTACAATGAGCAGTTCTTC.

J is TRBJ1-2 and V is TRBV29-1, with 7 bases matching TRBD1. The V segment lost 6 bases and the J segment 8 bases; nucleotides outside the gene matches: 9. The length of the CDR3 is 12 residues. Looked up from germline, CDR1 is SQVTM and CDR2 is ANQGSEA. The CDR3: CSVSGTALGYTF. The DNA for the CDR3 is TGCAGCGTCTCCGGGACAGCTTTAGGCTACACCTTC.

This clonotype has at least ten counts. The rearrangement links TRBV12-5 to TRBJ2-1, with D tentatively TRBD1 or TRBD2 (6 bases each). This CDR3 spans 17 amino acids. Per germline, CDR1 LGHNT and CDR2 FRNRAP. V was clipped by 5 bases and J by 7 bases, with 24 bases between them. CDR3 residues: CASGPLRGVGGKNEQFF. For the CDR3, the DNA is TGTGCTAGTGGTCCCCTCAGGGGTGTGGGGGGAAAGAATGAGCAGTTCTTC.

In this sample, this clonotype turned up many times. The chain combines TRBV11-3 with TRBJ1-1; perhaps TRBD1 as D (6 bases). Germline values: CDR1 SGHNT, CDR2 YENEEA. This CDR3 contains 15 residues. Deletions cut 0 bases from V and 1 base from J, with 9 bases between. This CDR3 is CASSLEDSGNTEAFF. The CDR3 coding sequence is TGTGCCAGCAGCTTAGAGGACAGTGGGAACACTGAAGCTTTCTTT.

This clonotype has a count of ten or more. The genes are TRBV7-9 and TRBJ2-1, with 7 positions matching TRBD2. In germline, CDR1 is SEHNR, CDR2 FQNEAQ (reference sequence). There are 17 residues in the CDR3. V was clipped by 4 bases and J by 9 bases; unmatched bases: 18. CDR3 nucleotides: TGTGCCAGCAGCTCCAGCCGGGAAGGCGGGAGCGGGTCTGAGCAGTTCTTC. Translation gives CASSSSREGGSGSEQFF.